The clone carrying this T cell receptor beta chain was found many times. The data were obtained in a study of neurological immune-mediated disorders. The germline gives CDR1 DFQATT, CDR2 SNEGSKA (reference sequence). J gave up 5 bases and V 5 bases, and 8 bases lay outside the gene matches. The CDR3 runs to 15 residues. One entry per CDR3 protein, called by TCRdb with MiXCR from the 5' RACE reads. This table has about 59,000 distinct CDR3 sequences, roughly 3.5% appearing once. The chain employs TRBV20-1 and TRBJ2-1, with TRBD2 matching over 11 bases. The sequenced sample consisted of PBMCs. The sequence was collected from a woman aged 25 to 39 with multiple sclerosis. The CDR3 region is CSAPRLAGQNNEQFF. For the CDR3, the DNA is TGCAGTGCTCCTAGACTAGCGGGGCAAAACAATGAGCAGTTCTTC.